Listed below are T cell receptor beta chains from one sample, sequenced in a study of OX40 agonist ivuxolimab in advanced cancers. Measured with immunoSEQ multiplex PCR; TCRdb has only the in-frame clones, and not every one. The table has approximately 32,000 clones, 88% seen once. The source was CD4+ or CD8+ T cells sorted from blood, collected in a trial of the OX40 agonist ivuxolimab. These receptors were taken from an adult with an advanced solid tumor such as melanoma, head and neck, liver or kidney cancer. CDR3s include the opening cysteine and the closing phenylalanine or tryptophan. The order of the fields is D gene, J gene, V gene, clone size, CDR3 protein, CDR3 DNA. A D gene is named only where the DNA matches it firmly. Clone size, where shown, is once, few, many, or a class for clones that have expanded.

- | TRBJ1-6 | TRBV4-1 | - | CASSPNRGAGSPLHF | TGCGCCAGCAGCCCAAATAGGGGGGCAGGATCACCCCTCCACTTT
- | TRBJ2-3 | TRBV19 | - | CAAADTDTQYF | TGTGCCGCGGCCGACACAGATACGCAGTATTTT
- | TRBJ2-3 | TRBV9 | - | CASSPGGGPDTQYF | TGTGCCAGCAGCCCCGGAGGTGGTCCAGATACGCAGTATTTT
TRBD1 | TRBJ1-2 | TRBV9 | once | CASSSETGTGRSYTF | TGTGCCAGCAGCTCGGAAACCGGGACAGGGCGTAGCTACACCTTC
- | TRBJ2-7 | TRBV28 | - | CASIGGGEQYF | TGTGCCAGCATTGGTGGAGGCGAGCAGTACTTC
- | TRBJ2-7 | TRBV7-9 | - | CASRDSLREQYF | TGTGCCAGCAGGGACAGTCTCCGCGAGCAGTACTTC
- | TRBJ1-6 | TRBV27 | once | CASSFQGSWSLHF | TGTGCCAGCAGTTTTCAGGGGAGCTGGTCCCTCCACTTT
- | TRBJ1-1 | TRBV19 | - | CASSTGGNTEAFF | TGTGCCAGTAGTACCGGAGGGAACACTGAAGCTTTCTTT
- | TRBJ1-2 | TRBV9 | - | CASSVGGGTNYGYTF | TGTGCCAGCAGCGTAGGGGGGGGCACTAACTATGGCTACACCTTC
- | TRBJ2-5 | TRBV9 | - | CASSAQGGGRETQYF | TGTGCCAGCAGCGCCCAGGGGGGGGGCCGAGAGACCCAGTACTTC
- | TRBJ2-1 | TRBV13 | - | CASSVAGWEQFF | TGTGCCAGCAGCGTGGCAGGATGGGAGCAGTTCTTC
TRBD2 | TRBJ2-7 | TRBV7-2 | - | CASSLASGGPPEQYF | TGTGCCAGCAGCTTAGCTAGCGGGGGCCCCCCCGAGCAGTACTTC
- | TRBJ1-6 | TRBV27 | - | CASSLSIRSPLHF | TGTGCCAGCAGTTTATCGATACGTTCACCCCTCCACTTT
TRBD2 | TRBJ2-1 | TRBV6-5 | - | CASSPGGEQFF | TGTGCCAGCAGCCCCGGGGGGGAGCAGTTCTTC
- | TRBJ2-3 | TRBV7-7 | - | CASSFGGSSTDTQYF | TGTGCTAGCAGCTTCGGGGGCTCTAGCACAGATACGCAGTATTTT